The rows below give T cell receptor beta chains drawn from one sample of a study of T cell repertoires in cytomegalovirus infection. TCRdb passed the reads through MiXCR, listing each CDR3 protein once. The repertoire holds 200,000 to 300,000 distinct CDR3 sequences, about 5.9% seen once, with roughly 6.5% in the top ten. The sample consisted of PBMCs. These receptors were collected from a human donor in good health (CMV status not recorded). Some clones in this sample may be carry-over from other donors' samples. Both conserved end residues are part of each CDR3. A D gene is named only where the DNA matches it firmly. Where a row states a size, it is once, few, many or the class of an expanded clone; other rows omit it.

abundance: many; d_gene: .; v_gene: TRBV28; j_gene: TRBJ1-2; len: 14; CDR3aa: CASSLWRDNYGYTF; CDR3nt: TGTGCCAGCAGTTTATGGCGAGATAACTATGGCTACACCTTC
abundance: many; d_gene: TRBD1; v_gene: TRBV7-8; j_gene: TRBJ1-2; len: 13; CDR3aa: CASSPQGRDGYTF; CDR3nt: TGTGCCAGCAGCCCACAGGGGCGGGATGGCTACACCTTC
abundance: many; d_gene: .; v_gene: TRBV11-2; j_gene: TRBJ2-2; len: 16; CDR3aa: CASSLGVIANTGELFF; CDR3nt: TGTGCCAGCAGCTTAGGAGTCATCGCGAACACCGGGGAGCTGTTTTTT
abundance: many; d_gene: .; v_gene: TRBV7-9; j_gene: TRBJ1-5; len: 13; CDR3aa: CASSLRENQPQHF; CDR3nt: TGTGCCAGCAGCTTACGGGAGAATCAGCCCCAGCATTTT
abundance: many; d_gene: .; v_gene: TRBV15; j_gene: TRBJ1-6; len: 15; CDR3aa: CATSHTGSYNSPLHF; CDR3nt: TGTGCCACCAGCCACACAGGCTCCTATAATTCACCCCTCCACTTT
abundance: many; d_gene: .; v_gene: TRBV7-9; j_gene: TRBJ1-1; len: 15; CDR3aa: CASSLETLWGTEAFF; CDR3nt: TGTGCCAGCAGCTTAGAGACACTATGGGGCACTGAAGCTTTCTTT
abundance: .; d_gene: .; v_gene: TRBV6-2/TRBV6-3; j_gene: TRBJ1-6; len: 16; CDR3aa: CASSSRHVNYNSPLHF; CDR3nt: TGTGCCAGCAGCTCTCGACACGTAAACTATAATTCACCCCTCCACTTT
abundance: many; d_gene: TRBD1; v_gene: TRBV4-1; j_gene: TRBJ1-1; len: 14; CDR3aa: CASSLTGEDTEAFF; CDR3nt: TGCGCCAGCAGCTTGACAGGGGAGGACACTGAAGCTTTCTTT
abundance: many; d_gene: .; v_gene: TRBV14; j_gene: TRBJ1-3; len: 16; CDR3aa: CASSQIPGREGNTIYF; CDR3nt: TGTGCCAGCAGCCAAATCCCGGGCCGGGAGGGAAACACCATATATTTT
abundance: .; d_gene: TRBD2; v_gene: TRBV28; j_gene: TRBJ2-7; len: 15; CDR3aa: CASSLPGTSGVKQYF; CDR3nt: TGTGCCAGCAGTCTTCCCGGGACTAGCGGGGTCAAGCAGTACTTC
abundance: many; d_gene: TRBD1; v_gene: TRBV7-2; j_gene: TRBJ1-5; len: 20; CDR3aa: CASSLSIYPDREGHHQPQHF; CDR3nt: TGTGCCAGCAGCTTAAGTATCTACCCGGACAGGGAAGGTCACCATCAGCCCCAGCATTTT
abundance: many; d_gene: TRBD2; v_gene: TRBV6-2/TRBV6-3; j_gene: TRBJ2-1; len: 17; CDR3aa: CASSSSLLARTYNEQFF; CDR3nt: TGTGCCAGCAGTTCCTCCCTACTAGCGCGGACGTACAATGAGCAGTTCTTC
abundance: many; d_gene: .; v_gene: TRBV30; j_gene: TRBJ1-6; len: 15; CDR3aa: CAWRDHGARNSPLHF; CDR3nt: TGTGCCTGGAGGGACCACGGGGCGCGGAATTCACCCCTCCACTTT
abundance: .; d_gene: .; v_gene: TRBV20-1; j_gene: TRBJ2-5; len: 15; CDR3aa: CSAPKERQRRKTQYF; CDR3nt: TGCAGTGCCCCCAAGGAGAGACAGCGACGAAAGACCCAGTACTTC
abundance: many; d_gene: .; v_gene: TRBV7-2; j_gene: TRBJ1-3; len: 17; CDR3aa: CASSLKVEAYSGNTIYF; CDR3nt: TGTGCCAGCAGCTTAAAGGTGGAGGCCTACTCTGGAAACACCATATATTTT
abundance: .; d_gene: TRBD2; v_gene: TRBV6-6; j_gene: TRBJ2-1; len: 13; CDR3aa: CASTNTGGNEQFF; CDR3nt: TGTGCCAGCACCAACACGGGGGGCAATGAGCAGTTCTTC
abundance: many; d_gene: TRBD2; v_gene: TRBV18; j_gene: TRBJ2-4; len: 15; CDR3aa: CASSPSGGAKNIQYF; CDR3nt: TGTGCCAGCTCACCATCGGGAGGAGCCAAAAACATTCAGTACTTC
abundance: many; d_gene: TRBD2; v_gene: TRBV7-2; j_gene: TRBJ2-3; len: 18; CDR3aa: CASSISEWRGASTDTQYF; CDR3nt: TGTGCCAGCAGCATATCCGAATGGCGGGGGGCAAGCACAGATACGCAGTATTTT
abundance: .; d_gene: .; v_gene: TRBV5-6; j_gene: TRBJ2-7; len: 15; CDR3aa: CASSLWGGQGREQYF; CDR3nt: TGTGCCAGCAGCTTGTGGGGCGGACAAGGCCGCGAGCAGTACTTC
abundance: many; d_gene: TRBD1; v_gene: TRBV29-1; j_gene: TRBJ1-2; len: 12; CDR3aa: CSLNRGPGGYTF; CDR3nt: TGCAGCCTAAACAGGGGGCCGGGGGGCTACACCTTC
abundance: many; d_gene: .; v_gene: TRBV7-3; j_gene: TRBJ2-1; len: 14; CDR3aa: CASSLTIGRNEQFF; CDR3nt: TGTGCCAGCAGCTTAACGATAGGGCGGAATGAGCAGTTCTTC
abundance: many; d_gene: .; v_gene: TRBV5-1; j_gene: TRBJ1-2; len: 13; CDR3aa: CASSLEHIYGYTF; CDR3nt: TGCGCCAGCAGCTTGGAACACATCTATGGCTACACCTTC
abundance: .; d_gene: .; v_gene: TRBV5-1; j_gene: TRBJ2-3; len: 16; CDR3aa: CASSLSGGRNRDTQYF; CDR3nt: TGCGCCAGCAGCTTGTCAGGCGGAAGAAACAGAGATACGCAGTATTTT
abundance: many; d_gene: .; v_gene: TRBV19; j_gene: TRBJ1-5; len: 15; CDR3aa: CASRTQGSSNQPQHF; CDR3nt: TGTGCCAGTAGAACACAGGGTAGTAGCAATCAGCCCCAGCATTTT
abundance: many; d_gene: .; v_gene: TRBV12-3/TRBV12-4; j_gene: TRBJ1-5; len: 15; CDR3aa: CASSLAKGSNQPQHF; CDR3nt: TGTGCCAGCAGTTTAGCGAAGGGTAGCAATCAGCCCCAGCATTTT
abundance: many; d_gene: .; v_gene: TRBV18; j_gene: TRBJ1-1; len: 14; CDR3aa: CASSPAQVDTEAFF; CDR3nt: TGTGCCAGCTCACCGGCTCAGGTTGACACTGAAGCTTTCTTT
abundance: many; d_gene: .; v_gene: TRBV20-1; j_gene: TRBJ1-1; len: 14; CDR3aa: CSARRGATNTEAFF; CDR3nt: TGCAGTGCTAGGCGGGGGGCCACGAACACTGAAGCTTTCTTT
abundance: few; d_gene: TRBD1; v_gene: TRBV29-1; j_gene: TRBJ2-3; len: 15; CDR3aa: CSVIPTGGSTDTQYF; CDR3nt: TGCAGCGTGATCCCGACAGGGGGGAGCACAGATACGCAGTATTTT
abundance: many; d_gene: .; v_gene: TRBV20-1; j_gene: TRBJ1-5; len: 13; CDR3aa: CSAIDMGNQPQHF; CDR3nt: TGCAGTGCTATTGACATGGGCAATCAGCCCCAGCATTTT
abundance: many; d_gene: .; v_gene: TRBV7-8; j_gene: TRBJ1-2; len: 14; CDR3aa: CASSPQSGTNSYTF; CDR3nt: TGTGCCAGCAGCCCCCAATCGGGCACGAATTCCTACACCTTC
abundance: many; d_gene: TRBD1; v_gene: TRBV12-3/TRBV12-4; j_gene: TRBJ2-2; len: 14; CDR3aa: CASSRTGSAGELFF; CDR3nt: TGTGCCAGCAGCCGGACAGGGTCCGCCGGGGAGCTGTTTTTT
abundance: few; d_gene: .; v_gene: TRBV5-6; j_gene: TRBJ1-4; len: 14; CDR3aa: CASNEQGTNEKLFF; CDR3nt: TGTGCCAGCAACGAGCAGGGAACTAATGAAAAACTGTTTTTT
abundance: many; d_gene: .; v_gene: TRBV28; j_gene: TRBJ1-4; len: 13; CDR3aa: CASSFKTGNKLFF; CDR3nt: TGTGCCAGCAGTTTTAAGACAGGAAATAAACTGTTTTTT
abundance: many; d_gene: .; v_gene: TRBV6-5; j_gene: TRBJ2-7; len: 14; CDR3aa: CASSYHKQLYEQYF; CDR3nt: TGTGCCAGCAGTTATCACAAACAACTCTACGAGCAGTACTTC
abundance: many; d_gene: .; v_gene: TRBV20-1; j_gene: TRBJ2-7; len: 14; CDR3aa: CSPTKRTDFHEQYF; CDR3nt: TGCAGTCCAACAAAGAGGACCGACTTTCACGAGCAGTACTTC
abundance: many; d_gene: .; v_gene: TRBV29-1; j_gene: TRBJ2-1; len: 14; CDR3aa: CSGVKPSSYNEQFF; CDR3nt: TGCAGCGGCGTTAAACCTAGCTCCTACAATGAGCAGTTCTTC
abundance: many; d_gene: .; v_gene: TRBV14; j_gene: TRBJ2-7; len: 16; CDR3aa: CASSQDRGRPLYEQYF; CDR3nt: TGTGCCAGCAGCCAAGATCGGGGCCGACCCCTCTACGAGCAGTACTTC
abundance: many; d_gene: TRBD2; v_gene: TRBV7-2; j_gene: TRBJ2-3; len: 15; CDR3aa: CASRTFGGAADTQYF; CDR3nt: TGTGCCAGCAGGACTTTCGGGGGGGCGGCAGATACGCAGTATTTT
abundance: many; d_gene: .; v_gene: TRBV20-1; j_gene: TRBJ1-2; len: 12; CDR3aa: CSATPLRHGYTF; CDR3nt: TGCAGTGCTACCCCTTTAAGGCACGGCTACACCTTC
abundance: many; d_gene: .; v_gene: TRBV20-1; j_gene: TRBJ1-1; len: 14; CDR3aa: CSAITGPLNTEAFF; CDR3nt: TGCAGTGCTATTACGGGACCTCTGAACACTGAAGCTTTCTTT
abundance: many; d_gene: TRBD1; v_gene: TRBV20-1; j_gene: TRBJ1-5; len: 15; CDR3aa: CSATTGIRLNQPQHF; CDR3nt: TGCAGTGCTACGACAGGGATTCGCCTCAATCAGCCCCAGCATTTT
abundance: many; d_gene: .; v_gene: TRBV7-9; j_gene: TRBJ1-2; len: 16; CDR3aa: CASRRTVSRGNYGYTF; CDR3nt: TGTGCCAGCAGGCGCACCGTCTCGAGGGGGAACTATGGCTACACCTTC
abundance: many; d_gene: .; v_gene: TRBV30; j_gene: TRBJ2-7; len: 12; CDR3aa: CAWSVQGYEQYF; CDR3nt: TGTGCCTGGAGTGTACAAGGATACGAGCAGTACTTC
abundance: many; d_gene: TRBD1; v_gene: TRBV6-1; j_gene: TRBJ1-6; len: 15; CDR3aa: CASSDRTGSRVPLHF; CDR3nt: TGTGCCAGCAGTGACCGGACAGGGTCTCGAGTCCCCCTCCACTTT
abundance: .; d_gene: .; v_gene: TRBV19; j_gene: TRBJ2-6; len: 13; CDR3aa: CASRKTGADVLTF; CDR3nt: TGTGCCAGCAGGAAAACTGGGGCCGACGTCCTGACTTTC